This TCR beta chain stems from a study of blood T cells in healthy people across ages. This clonotype was found a few times. The use of a sample-barcoded 5' primer and a J-beta primer mix characterized a second PCR of roughly 7 to 11 cycles. One entry per CDR3 protein results from TCRdb running MiXCR on the 5' RACE reads. This table has 1,300,000 or so distinct CDR3 sequences, 59% appearing once. Sequenced material: blood. The TCR was taken from a man between 18 and 35 years old in good health.

Here the CDR3 reads CSARDLGTSYEQYF. The CDR3 DNA reads as TGCAGTGCTAGAGATCTTGGGACAAGCTACGAGCAGTACTTC. The chain has TRBV20-1 and TRBJ2-7, with TRBD1 as a possible D gene (6 bases). The CDR3 totals 14 residues. The germline V gene encodes CDR1 DFQATT and CDR2 SNEGSKA (reference sequence). V was trimmed by 0 bases and J by 3 bases, leaving 12 bases between them.